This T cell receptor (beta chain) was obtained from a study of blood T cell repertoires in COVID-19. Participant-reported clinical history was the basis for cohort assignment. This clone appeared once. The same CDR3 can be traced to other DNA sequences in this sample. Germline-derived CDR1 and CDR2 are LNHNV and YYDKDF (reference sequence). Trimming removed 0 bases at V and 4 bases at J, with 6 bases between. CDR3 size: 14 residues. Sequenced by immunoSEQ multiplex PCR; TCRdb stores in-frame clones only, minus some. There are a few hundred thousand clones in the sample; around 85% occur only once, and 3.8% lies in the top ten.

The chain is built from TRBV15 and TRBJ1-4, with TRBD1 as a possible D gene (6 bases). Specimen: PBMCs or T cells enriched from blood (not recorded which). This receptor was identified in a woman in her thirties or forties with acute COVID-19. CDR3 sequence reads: CATSRDRGNEKLFF. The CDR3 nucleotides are TGTGCCACCAGCAGAGACAGGGGTAATGAAAAACTGTTTTTT.